The rows below give T cell receptor beta chains drawn from one sample of a study of technical replicates of blood from a few donors. Only in-frame clones appear in the TCRdb table, and some are missing; sequencing was by immunoSEQ multiplex PCR. This table holds 55,000 to 75,000 clones, just under 95% found once. The sample taken for sequencing was PBMCs. The origin of the receptors is a human donor in good health. Some clones in this sample may be carry-over from other donors' samples. CDR3s include the opening cysteine and the closing phenylalanine or tryptophan. D genes are given only for firm matches. Some rows mark clone size as missing; the rest say once, few, many or name a class of expanded clone.

J | size | D | V | CDR3 | DNA
TRBJ1-6 | . | TRBD1 | TRBV30 | CASDREGSPLHF | TGTGCCTCGGACAGGGAAGGTTCACCCCTCCACTTT
TRBJ1-4 | few | . | TRBV6-1 | CASTLLGGDEKLFF | TGTGCCAGCACCCTATTGGGGGGTGATGAAAAACTGTTTTTT
TRBJ2-1 | . | . | TRBV30 | CAWRRPNYNEQFF | TGTGCCTGGAGGAGGCCGAACTACAATGAGCAGTTCTTC
TRBJ1-2 | . | . | TRBV27 | CASRFSLGGNYGYTF | TGTGCCAGCAGGTTTAGCCTCGGGGGAAACTATGGCTACACCTTC
TRBJ2-3 | . | . | TRBV7-9 | CASSLERDTQYF | TGTGCCAGCAGCTTAGAACGGGATACGCAGTATTTT
TRBJ2-5 | . | . | TRBV2 | CASSETRSWETQYF | TGTGCCAGCAGTGAAACCCGCAGTTGGGAGACCCAGTACTTC
TRBJ2-7 | . | TRBD1 | TRBV6-5 | CASRGQAYEQYF | TGTGCCAGCAGGGGACAGGCCTACGAGCAGTACTTC
TRBJ1-2 | . | . | TRBV27 | CASSLLFMALRGGKGTYGYTF | TGTGCCAGCAGTTTACTATTTATGGCGCTGCGTGGGGGGAAGGGTACCTATGGCTACACCTTC
TRBJ1-1 | . | TRBD1 | TRBV10-3 | CAITRDRESQAFF | TGTGCCATCACCAGGGACAGGGAGAGCCAAGCTTTCTTT
TRBJ2-1 | . | . | TRBV4-3 | CASRGGAEQFF | TGCGCCAGCAGAGGGGGGGCAGAGCAGTTCTTC
TRBJ2-7 | . | TRBD1 | TRBV5-1 | CASSLTPDRVEQYF | TGCGCCAGCAGCTTGACCCCGGACAGGGTGGAGCAGTACTTC
TRBJ2-5 | . | TRBD2 | TRBV9 | CASSVAGLAWETQYF | TGTGCCAGCAGCGTAGCGGGACTAGCTTGGGAGACCCAGTACTTC
TRBJ2-7 | . | . | TRBV7-2 | CASSLRGTGEQYF | TGTGCCAGCAGTCTCCGGGGTACTGGGGAGCAGTACTTC
TRBJ2-2 | few | TRBD1 | TRBV4-2 | CASSRGTGETGELFF | TGTGCCAGCAGCCGCGGGACAGGGGAAACCGGGGAGCTGTTTTTT
TRBJ2-1 | . | TRBD2 | TRBV7-6 | CASSQGLARSSYNEQFF | TGTGCCAGCAGCCAAGGACTAGCGCGAAGCTCCTACAATGAGCAGTTCTTC
TRBJ1-2 | . | TRBD1 | TRBV7-2 | CASSQNRGQGYGYTF | TGTGCCAGCAGCCAGAACAGGGGGCAAGGCTATGGCTACACCTTC
TRBJ1-1 | . | TRBD1 | TRBV19 | CASSRLDRGRIEAFF | TGTGCCAGTAGTAGGTTGGACAGGGGGCGGATTGAAGCTTTCTTT
TRBJ2-5 | . | TRBD1 | TRBV11-2 | CASSLARTGRETQYF | TGTGCCAGCAGCTTAGCTCGGACAGGGAGGGAGACCCAGTACTTC
TRBJ2-7 | . | TRBD2 | TRBV7-2 | CASSLGGSPSGEQYF | TGTGCCAGCAGCTTAGGGGGTAGCCCTAGCGGGGAGCAGTACTTC
TRBJ2-2 | . | TRBD2 | TRBV6-1 | CASSVAGEAGELFF | TGTGCCAGCAGCGTAGCGGGAGAGGCCGGGGAGCTGTTTTTT
TRBJ1-5 | . | . | TRBV7-8 | CASSFAGQPQHF | TGTGCCAGCAGCTTTGCCGGTCAGCCCCAGCATTTT
TRBJ1-4 | . | . | TRBV5-6 | CASSRGSTNEKLFF | TGTGCCAGCAGCAGGGGGTCAACTAATGAAAAACTGTTTTTT
TRBJ2-1 | . | TRBD2 | TRBV7-2 | CASSVGLAESSYNEQFF | TGTGCCAGCAGCGTCGGACTAGCGGAAAGCTCCTACAATGAGCAGTTCTTC
TRBJ2-2 | few | TRBD1 | TRBV5-1 | CASSYKRTGGNTGELFF | TGCGCCAGCAGTTACAAAAGGACAGGGGGGAACACCGGGGAGCTGTTTTTT
TRBJ2-1 | once | TRBD1 | TRBV27 | CASSPGQYNEQFF | TGTGCCAGCAGTCCGGGACAGTACAATGAGCAGTTCTTC